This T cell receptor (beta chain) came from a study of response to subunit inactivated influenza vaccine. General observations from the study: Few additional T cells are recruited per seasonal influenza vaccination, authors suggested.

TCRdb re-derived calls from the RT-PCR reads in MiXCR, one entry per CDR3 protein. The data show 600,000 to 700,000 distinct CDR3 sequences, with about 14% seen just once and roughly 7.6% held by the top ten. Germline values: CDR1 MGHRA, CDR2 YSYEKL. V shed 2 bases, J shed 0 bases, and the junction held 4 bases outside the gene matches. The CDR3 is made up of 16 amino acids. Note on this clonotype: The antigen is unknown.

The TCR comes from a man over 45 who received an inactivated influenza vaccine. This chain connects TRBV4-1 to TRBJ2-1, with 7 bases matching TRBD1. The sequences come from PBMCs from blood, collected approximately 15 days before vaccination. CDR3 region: CASSQIDRASYNEQFF. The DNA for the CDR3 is TGCGCCAGCAGCCAAATTGACAGGGCCTCCTACAATGAGCAGTTCTTC.